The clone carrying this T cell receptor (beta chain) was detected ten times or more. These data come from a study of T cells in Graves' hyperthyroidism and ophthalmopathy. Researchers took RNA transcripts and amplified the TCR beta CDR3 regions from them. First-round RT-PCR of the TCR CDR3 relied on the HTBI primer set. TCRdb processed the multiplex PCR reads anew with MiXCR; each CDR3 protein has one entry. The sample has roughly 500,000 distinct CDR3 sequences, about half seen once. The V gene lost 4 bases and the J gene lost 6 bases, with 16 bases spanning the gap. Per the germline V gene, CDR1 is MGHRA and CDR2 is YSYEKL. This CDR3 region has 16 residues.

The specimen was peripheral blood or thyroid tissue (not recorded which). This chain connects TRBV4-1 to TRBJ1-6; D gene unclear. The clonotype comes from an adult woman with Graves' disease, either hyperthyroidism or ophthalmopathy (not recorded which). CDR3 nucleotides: TGCGCCAGCAGCCGAGGCGGAGGCCAGGTTAATTCACCCCTCCACTTT. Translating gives CASSRGGGQVNSPLHF.